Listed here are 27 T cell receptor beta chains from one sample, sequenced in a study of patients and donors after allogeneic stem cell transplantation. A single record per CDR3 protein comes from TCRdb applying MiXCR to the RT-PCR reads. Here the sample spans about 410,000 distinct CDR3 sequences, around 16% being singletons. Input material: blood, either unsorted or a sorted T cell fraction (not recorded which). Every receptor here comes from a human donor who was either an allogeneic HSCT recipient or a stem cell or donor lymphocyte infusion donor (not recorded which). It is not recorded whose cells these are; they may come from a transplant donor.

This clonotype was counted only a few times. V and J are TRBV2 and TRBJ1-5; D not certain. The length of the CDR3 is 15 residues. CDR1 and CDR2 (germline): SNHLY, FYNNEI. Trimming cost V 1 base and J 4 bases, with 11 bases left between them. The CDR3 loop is CASSEEGTTNQPQHF. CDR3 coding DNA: TGTGCCAGCAGTGAAGAGGGCACCACTAATCAGCCCCAGCATTTT. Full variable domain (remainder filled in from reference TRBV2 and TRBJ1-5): EPEVTQTPSHQVTQMGQEVILRCVPISNHLYFYWYRQILGQKVEFLVSFYNNEISEKSEIFDDQFSVERPDGSNFTLKIRSTKLEDSAMYFCASSEEGTTNQPQHFGDGTRLSIL.

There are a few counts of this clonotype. The CDR3 sequence: CASSKDSSGASYEQYF. The DNA for the CDR3 is TGTGCCAGCAGCAAAGATTCCAGCGGGGCGTCCTACGAGCAGTACTTC. The chain combines TRBV21-1 with TRBJ2-7; whether TRBD1, the table's D call, matches the DNA was not checked. TRBV21-1 constitutes a pseudogene. The CDR3 length is 16 residues.

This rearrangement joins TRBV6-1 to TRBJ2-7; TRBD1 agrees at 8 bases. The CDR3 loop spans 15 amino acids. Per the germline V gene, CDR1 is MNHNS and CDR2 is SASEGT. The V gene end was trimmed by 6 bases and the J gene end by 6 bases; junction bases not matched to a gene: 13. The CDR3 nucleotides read TGTGCCAGCAGGGATCCTGGGACAGGTGACTCCGAGCAGTACTTC. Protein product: CASRDPGTGDSEQYF.

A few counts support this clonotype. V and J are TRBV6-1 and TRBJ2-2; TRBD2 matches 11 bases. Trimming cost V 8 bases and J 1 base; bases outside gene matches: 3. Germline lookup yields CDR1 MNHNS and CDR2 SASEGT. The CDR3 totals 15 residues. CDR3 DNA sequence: TGTGCCAGCGTGACTAGCGGGAAGAACACCGGGGAGCTGTTTTTT. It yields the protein CASVTSGKNTGELFF.

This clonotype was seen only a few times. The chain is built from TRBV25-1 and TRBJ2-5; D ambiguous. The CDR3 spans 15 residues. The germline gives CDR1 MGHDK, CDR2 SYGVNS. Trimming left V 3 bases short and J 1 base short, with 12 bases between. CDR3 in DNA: TGTGCCAGCAGTGACCCAAACAACCTCCAAGAGACCCAGTACTTC. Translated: CASSDPNNLQETQYF.

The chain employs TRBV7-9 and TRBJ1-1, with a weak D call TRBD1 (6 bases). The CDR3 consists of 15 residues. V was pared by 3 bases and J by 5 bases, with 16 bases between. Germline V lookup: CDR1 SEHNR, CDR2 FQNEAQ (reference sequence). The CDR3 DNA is TGTGCCAGCAGCTTGGGGTCCAGGGGTGGGACTGAAGCTTTCTTT. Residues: CASSLGSRGGTEAFF.

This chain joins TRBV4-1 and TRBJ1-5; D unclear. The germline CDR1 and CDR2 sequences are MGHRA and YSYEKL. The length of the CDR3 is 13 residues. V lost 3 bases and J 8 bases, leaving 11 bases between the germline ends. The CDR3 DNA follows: TGCGCCAGCAGCCAGGTCCCCGTGGAGCCCCAGCATTTT. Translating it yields CASSQVPVEPQHF.

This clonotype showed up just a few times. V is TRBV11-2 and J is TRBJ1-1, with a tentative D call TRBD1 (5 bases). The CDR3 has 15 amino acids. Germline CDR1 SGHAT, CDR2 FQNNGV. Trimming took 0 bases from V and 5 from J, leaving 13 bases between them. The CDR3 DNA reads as TGTGCCAGCAGCTTAGAGGGGGGGAAACGGACTGAAGCTTTCTTT. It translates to CASSLEGGKRTEAFF.

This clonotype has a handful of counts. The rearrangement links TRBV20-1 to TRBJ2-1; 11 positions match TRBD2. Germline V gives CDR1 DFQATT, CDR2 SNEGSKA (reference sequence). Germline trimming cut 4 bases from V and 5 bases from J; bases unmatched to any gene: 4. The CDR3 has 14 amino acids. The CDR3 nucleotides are TGCAGTGCTAAAAAGGGACTAGCGGACAATGAGCAGTTCTTC. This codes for CSAKKGLADNEQFF.

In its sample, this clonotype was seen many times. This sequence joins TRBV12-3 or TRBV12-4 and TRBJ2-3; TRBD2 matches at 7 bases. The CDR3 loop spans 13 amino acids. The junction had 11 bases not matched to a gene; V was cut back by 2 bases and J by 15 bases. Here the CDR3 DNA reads TGTGCCAGCAGTTTAAGGACCGCGGGGGTCCTTTATTTT. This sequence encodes CASSLRTAGVLYF.

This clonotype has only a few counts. DNA for the CDR3: TGTGCCAGCAGGAGCTCGGCACAGGGAAACCCCTACGAGCAGTACTTC. It codes for CASRSSAQGNPYEQYF. The rearrangement links TRBV6-2 or TRBV6-3 to TRBJ2-7, with D possibly being TRBD1 (6 bases). There are 16 residues in the CDR3. The germline gives CDR1 MNHEY, CDR2 SVGEGT. Trimming cost V 6 bases and J 2 bases, with 20 bases left between them.

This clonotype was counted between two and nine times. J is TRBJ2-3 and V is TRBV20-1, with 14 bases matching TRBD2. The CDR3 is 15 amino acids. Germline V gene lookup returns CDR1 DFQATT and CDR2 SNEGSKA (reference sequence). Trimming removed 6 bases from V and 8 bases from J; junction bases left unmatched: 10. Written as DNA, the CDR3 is TGCAGTGCCCCCACCGGGACTAGCGGGAGCGGTACGCAGTATTTT. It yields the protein CSAPTGTSGSGTQYF.

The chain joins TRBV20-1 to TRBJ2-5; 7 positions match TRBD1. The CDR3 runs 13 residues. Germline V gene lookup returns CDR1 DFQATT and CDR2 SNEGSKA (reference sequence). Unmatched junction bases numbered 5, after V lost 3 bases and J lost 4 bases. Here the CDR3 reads CSASSRTGETQYF. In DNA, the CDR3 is TGCAGTGCTAGTTCTCGGACAGGAGAGACCCAGTACTTC.

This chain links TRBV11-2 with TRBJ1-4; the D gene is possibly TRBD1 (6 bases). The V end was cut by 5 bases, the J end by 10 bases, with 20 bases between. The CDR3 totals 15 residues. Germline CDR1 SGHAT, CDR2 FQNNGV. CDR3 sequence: CASSVLGGSDGKLFF. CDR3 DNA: TGTGCCAGCAGCGTACTGGGGGGCTCGGATGGAAAACTGTTTTTT.

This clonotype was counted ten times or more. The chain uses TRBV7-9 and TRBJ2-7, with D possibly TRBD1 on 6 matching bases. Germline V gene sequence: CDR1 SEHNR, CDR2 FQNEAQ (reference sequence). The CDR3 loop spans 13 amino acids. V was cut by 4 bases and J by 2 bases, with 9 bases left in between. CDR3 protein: CASSSGQTYEQYF. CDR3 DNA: TGTGCCAGCAGCTCCGGACAGACCTACGAGCAGTACTTC.

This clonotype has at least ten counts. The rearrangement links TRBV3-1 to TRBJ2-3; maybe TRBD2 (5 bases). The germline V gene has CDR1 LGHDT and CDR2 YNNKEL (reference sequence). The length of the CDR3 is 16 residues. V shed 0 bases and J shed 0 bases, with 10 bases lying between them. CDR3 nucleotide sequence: TGTGCCAGCAGCCAAGAGGGAGCCTTTAGCACAGATACGCAGTATTTT. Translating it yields CASSQEGAFSTDTQYF.

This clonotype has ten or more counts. CDR3 region: CASRLSGGQNEQYF. In DNA, the CDR3 is TGTGCCAGCAGACTCTCGGGGGGCCAAAACGAGCAGTACTTC. The chain joins TRBV12-3 or TRBV12-4 to TRBJ2-7, with D possibly TRBD2 on 7 matching bases. V shed 6 bases and J shed 5 bases, with 17 bases lying between them. This CDR3 region has 14 residues.

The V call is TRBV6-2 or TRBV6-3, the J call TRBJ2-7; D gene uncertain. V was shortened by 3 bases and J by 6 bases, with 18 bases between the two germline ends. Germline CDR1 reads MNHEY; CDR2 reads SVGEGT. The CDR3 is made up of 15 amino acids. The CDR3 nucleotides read TGTGCCAGCAGTTATCCGAGGCAGCCCAGTATCGAGCAGTACTTC. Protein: CASSYPRQPSIEQYF.

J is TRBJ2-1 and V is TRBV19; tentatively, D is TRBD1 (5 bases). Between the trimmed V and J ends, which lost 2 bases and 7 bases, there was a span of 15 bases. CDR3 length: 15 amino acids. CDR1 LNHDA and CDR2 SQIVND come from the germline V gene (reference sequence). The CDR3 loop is CASSIWGRKMNEQFF. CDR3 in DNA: TGTGCCAGTAGTATATGGGGCAGGAAAATGAATGAGCAGTTCTTC.

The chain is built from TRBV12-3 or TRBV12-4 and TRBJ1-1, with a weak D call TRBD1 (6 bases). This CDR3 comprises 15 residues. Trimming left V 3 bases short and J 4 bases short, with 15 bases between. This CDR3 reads CASSFYRDSGTEAFF. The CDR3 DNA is TGTGCCAGCAGTTTCTACAGGGATTCGGGCACTGAAGCTTTCTTT.

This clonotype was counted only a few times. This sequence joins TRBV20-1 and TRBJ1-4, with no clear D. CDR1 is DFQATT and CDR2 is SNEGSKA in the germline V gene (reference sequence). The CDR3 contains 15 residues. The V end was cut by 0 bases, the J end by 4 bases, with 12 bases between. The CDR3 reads CSAREDYSGNEKLFF. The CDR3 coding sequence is TGCAGTGCTAGAGAGGACTACTCGGGTAATGAAAAACTGTTTTTT.

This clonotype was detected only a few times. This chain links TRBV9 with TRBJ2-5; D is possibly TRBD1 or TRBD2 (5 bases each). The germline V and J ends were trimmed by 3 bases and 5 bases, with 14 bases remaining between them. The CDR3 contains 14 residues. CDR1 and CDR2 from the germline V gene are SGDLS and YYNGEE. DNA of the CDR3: TGTGCCAGCAGCGGAGGGGACCGAGGGGAGACCCAGTACTTC. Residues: CASSGGDRGETQYF.

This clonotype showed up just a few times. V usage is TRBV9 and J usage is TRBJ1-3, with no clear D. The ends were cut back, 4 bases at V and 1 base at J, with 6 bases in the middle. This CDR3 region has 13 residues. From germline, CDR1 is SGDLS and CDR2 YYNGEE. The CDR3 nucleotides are TGTGCCAGCAGCCCCACATCTGGAAACACCATATATTTT. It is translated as CASSPTSGNTIYF.

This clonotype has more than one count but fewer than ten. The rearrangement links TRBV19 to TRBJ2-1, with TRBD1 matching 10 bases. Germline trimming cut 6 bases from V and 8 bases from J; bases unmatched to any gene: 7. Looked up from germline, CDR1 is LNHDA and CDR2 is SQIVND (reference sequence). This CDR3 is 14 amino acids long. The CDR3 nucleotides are TGTGCCAGTAGGCCGGGACAGGGGTTTGATGAGCAGTTCTTC. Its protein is CASRPGQGFDEQFF.

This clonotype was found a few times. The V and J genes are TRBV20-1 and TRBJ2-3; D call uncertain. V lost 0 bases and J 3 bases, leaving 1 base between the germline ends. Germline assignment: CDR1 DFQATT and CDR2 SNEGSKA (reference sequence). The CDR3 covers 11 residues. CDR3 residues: CSARETDTQYF. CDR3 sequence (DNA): TGCAGTGCTAGAGAGACAGATACGCAGTATTTT.

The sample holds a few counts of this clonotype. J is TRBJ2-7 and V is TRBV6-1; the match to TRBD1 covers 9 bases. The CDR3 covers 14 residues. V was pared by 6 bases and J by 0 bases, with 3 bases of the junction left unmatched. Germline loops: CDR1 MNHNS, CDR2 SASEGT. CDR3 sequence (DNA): TGTGCCAGCAGCGTACAGGGGGCCTCCTACGAGCAGTACTTC. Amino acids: CASSVQGASYEQYF.

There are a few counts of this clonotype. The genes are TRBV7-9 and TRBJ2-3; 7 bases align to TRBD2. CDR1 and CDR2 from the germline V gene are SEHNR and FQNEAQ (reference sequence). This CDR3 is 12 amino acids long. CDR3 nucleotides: TGTGCAGATCGGGAGGTAACAGATACGCAGTATTTT. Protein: CADREVTDTQYF.